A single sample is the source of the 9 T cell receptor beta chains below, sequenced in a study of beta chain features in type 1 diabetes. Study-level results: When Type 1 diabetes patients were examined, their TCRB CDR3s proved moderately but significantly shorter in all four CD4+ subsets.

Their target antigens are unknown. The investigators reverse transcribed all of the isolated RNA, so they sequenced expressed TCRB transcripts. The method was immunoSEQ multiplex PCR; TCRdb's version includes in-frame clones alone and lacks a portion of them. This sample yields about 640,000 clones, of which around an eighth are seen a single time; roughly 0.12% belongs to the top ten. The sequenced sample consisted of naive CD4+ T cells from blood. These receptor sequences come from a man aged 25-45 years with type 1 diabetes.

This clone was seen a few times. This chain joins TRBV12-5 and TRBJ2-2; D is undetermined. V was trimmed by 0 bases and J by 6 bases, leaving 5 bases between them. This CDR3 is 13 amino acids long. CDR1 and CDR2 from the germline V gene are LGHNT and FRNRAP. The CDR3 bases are TGTGCTAGTGGTTTGGTAGAGCCCGGGGAGCTGTTTTTT. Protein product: CASGLVEPGELFF.

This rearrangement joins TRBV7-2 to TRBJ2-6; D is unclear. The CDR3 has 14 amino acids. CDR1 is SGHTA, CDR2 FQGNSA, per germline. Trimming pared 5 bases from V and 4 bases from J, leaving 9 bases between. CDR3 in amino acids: CASSTGVGANVLTF. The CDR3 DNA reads TGTGCCAGCAGCACCGGAGTGGGGGCCAACGTCCTGACTTTC.

CDR3 coding DNA: TGTGCCAGCAGCCCTAGTGGGCCAGCTAACTATGGCTACACCTTC. Translated, it gives CASSPSGPANYGYTF. J is TRBJ1-2 and V is TRBV7-9; D not certain. The germline V and J ends were trimmed by 5 bases and 0 bases, with 13 bases remaining between them. Germline V gives CDR1 SEHNR, CDR2 FQNEAQ (reference sequence). The CDR3 has 15 amino acids.

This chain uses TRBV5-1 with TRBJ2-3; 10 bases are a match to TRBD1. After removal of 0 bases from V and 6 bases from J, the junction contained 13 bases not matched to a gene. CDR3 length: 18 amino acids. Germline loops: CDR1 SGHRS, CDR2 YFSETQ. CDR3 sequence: CASSLASATGQGPDTQYF. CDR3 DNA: TGCGCCAGCAGCTTGGCCTCGGCCACGGGACAGGGGCCGGATACGCAGTATTTT.

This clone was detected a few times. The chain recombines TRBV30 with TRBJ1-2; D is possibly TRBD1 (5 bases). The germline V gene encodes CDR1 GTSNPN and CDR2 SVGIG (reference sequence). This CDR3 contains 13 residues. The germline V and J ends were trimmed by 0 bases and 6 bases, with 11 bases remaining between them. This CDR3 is CAWSVPQVHGYTF. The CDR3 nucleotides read TGTGCCTGGAGTGTACCACAGGTTCATGGCTACACCTTC.

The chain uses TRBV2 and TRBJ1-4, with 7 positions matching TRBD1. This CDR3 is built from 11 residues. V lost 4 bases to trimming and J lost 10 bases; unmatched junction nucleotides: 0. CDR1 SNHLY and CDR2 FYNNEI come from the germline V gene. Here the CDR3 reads CASSGQGKLFF. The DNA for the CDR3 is TGTGCCAGCAGTGGACAGGGAAAACTGTTTTTT.

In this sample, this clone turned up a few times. CDR3 loop: CASSQDPPQTTNEKLFF. The CDR3 bases are TGCGCCAGCAGCCAAGATCCCCCACAGACAACTAATGAAAAACTGTTTTTT. The rearrangement links TRBV4-3 to TRBJ1-4; D gene unclear. This CDR3 is 17 amino acids long. Deletions cut 0 bases from V and 0 bases from J, with 11 bases between. Germline V gene lookup returns CDR1 LGHNA and CDR2 YSLEER.

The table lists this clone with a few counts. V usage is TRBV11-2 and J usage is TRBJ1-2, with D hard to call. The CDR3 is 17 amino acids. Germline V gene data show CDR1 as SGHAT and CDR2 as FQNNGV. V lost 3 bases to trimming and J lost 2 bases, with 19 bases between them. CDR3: CASSLLPDGRMNYGYTF. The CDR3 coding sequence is TGTGCCAGCAGCTTGCTTCCCGACGGACGCATGAACTATGGCTACACCTTC.

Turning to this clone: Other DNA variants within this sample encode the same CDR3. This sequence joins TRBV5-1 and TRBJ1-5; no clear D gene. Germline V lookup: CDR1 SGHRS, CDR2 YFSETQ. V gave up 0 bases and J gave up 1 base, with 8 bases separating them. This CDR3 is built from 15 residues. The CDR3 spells CASSLDGVSNQPQHF. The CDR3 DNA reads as TGCGCCAGCAGCTTGGATGGGGTGAGCAATCAGCCCCAGCATTTT. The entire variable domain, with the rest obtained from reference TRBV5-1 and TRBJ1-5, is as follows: KAGVTQTPRYLIKTRGQQVTLSCSPISGHRSVSWYQQTPGQGLQFLFEYFSETQRNKGNFPGRFSGRQFSNSRSEMNVSTLELGDSALYLCASSLDGVSNQPQHFGDGTRLSIL.